Listed below are T cell receptor beta chains from one sample, sequenced in a study of identical twins. MiXCR, applied by TCRdb to the 5' RACE reads, yields one record per CDR3 protein. The table shows approximately 550,000 distinct CDR3 sequences, with approximately 20% occurring only once. A further study also used this sample, focusing on yellow fever vaccine responses in identical twins.

The sample consisted of CD4+ T cells sorted from blood. These receptors all come from a woman younger than 35 in good health. Both conserved end residues are part of each CDR3. The D gene is left open where the match is weak. A clone size is listed for some rows: how often the clone was seen (once, few, many), or a class if it is expanded.

>TRBV10-3|TRBJ2-5|TRBD2|-|17
TGTGCCATCAGCCAAAGGACTAGCGGGGGGGGTCCGGAGACCCAGTACTTC
CAISQRTSGGGPETQYF
>TRBV5-1|TRBJ2-4|-|-|14
TGCGCCAGCAGCTTGGTGAGCCAGGGAAACATTCAGTACTTC
CASSLVSQGNIQYF
>TRBV11-1|TRBJ2-1|TRBD2|once|20
TGTGCCAGCAGCCCCAGGCCGGGACTAGCGGGAGGGCGCACCGGGGATGAGCAGTTCTTC
CASSPRPGLAGGRTGDEQFF
>TRBV5-1|TRBJ1-1|-|few|16
TGCGCCAGCAGCTTGGCCAACGGGACTTTAAACACTGAAGCTTTCTTT
CASSLANGTLNTEAFF
>TRBV11-2|TRBJ2-3|TRBD1|-|15
TGTGCCAGCAGCAACCGGGACAGGGGTATGGATACGCAGTATTTT
CASSNRDRGMDTQYF
>TRBV4-1|TRBJ1-2|-|few|17
TGCGCCAGCAGCCAAGCGAATCTTGGGGGCGGGAACTATGGCTACACCTTC
CASSQANLGGGNYGYTF
>TRBV5-5|TRBJ2-2|TRBD2|few|18
TGTGCCAGCAGCTTGGCCGTATCACTAGCGGAAAACACCGGGGAGCTGTTTTTT
CASSLAVSLAENTGELFF
>TRBV7-6|TRBJ1-1|-|-|16
TGTGCCAGCAGCCCCACCGTCCCAGGGTGGGACACTGAAGCTTTCTTT
CASSPTVPGWDTEAFF
>TRBV6-1|TRBJ2-7|TRBD1|-|14
TGTGCCAGTCGGGACAGGGGCAGCTCCTACGAGCAGTACTTC
CASRDRGSSYEQYF
>TRBV12-3/TRBV12-4|TRBJ1-5|-|-|15
TGTGCCAGCAGTCCTCAGGGGCCCTCCAGGCAGCCCCAGCATTTT
CASSPQGPSRQPQHF
>TRBV12-3/TRBV12-4|TRBJ2-1|TRBD2|few|15
TGTGCCAGCATCGCGACTAGCGGGACTTACAATGAGCAGTTCTTC
CASIATSGTYNEQFF
>TRBV12-3/TRBV12-4|TRBJ2-3|TRBD2|many|17
TGTGCCAGCAGGCGACGGACTAGCGGAGGGGATACAGATACGCAGTATTTT
CASRRRTSGGDTDTQYF
>TRBV3-1|TRBJ2-1|TRBD1|-|16
TGTGCCAGCACAACACAGGGGGTCAGCTCCTACAATGAGCAGTTCTTC
CASTTQGVSSYNEQFF
>TRBV15|TRBJ1-1|TRBD1|-|18
TGTGCCACCACCCTGACAGGGACTACGGTTCGGGTCAACACTGAAGCTTTCTTT
CATTLTGTTVRVNTEAFF
>TRBV20-1|TRBJ2-4|-|-|11
TGCAGTGCTAGCAGGGAAAACATTCAGTACTTC
CSASRENIQYF
>TRBV7-8|TRBJ1-5|-|-|16
TGTGCCAGCAGCCCCGATTTAAACAGGAGCAATCAGCCCCAGCATTTT
CASSPDLNRSNQPQHF
>TRBV6-5|TRBJ1-4|TRBD1|few|16
TGTGCCAGCAGTAACGACAGGGTGCTTACTAATGAAAAACTGTTTTTT
CASSNDRVLTNEKLFF
>TRBV2|TRBJ2-1|-|many|12
TGTGCCAGCAGTGTCGGTGGGAATGAGCAGTTCTTC
CASSVGGNEQFF
>TRBV29-1|TRBJ2-2|TRBD2|few|14
TGCAGCGTAGGGCGGGGGGCGAGCACCGGGGAGCTGTTTTTT
CSVGRGASTGELFF
>TRBV25-1|TRBJ2-2|TRBD1|-|15
TGTGCCAGCAGCGCTACAGGGGAGAACACCGGGGAGCTGTTTTTT
CASSATGENTGELFF
>TRBV12-3/TRBV12-4|TRBJ2-7|TRBD2|few|15
TGTGCCAGCAGTGCCTCCGGGACTAGCGGCTACGAGCAGTACTTC
CASSASGTSGYEQYF
>TRBV11-2|TRBJ2-7|-|-|15
TGTGCCAGCAGCTTAGCCCTGTGGACCTCCTACGAGCAGTACTTC
CASSLALWTSYEQYF
>TRBV5-8|TRBJ2-2|-|-|14
TGTGCCAGCAGCGGGTACAGGGTCACCGGGGAGCTGTTTTTT
CASSGYRVTGELFF
>TRBV25-1|TRBJ2-6|-|-|15
TGTGCCAGCACCACAGGAAACTCTGGGGCCAACGTCCTGACTTTC
CASTTGNSGANVLTF
>TRBV5-1|TRBJ2-7|-|few|14
TGCGCCAGCAGCTCGGCCGGGGCCAAATACGAGCAGTACTTC
CASSSAGAKYEQYF
>TRBV6-1|TRBJ2-4|TRBD1|few|12
TGTGCCAGCACTCCGACAGGGAAGGCTCAGTACTTC
CASTPTGKAQYF
>TRBV21-1|TRBJ1-6|-|few|15
TGTGCCAGCAGCAATAAGACGGATTATAATTCACCCCTCCACTTT
CASSNKTDYNSPLHF
>TRBV10-3|TRBJ1-1|-|few|15
TGTGCCATCAGTGCCCTGGGAGGGGCGCGGACTGAAGCTTTCTTT
CAISALGGARTEAFF